This is a list of T cell receptor beta chains from one sample in a study of Ad26.COV2.S vaccination and SARS-CoV-2 variants. Repertoires were generated with immunoSEQ multiplex PCR, while TCRdb's copy carries only in-frame clones and drops some. The data hold approximately 300,000 clones, with around four fifths observed a single time. Here the sequenced sample was peripheral blood, taken in a trial of Ad26.COV2.S vaccine versus placebo. These receptors all come from a person between 18 and 65 years old who received the Ad26.COV2.S COVID-19 vaccine or a placebo. The CDR3 runs from the conserved cysteine through the conserved F or W. D genes are given only for firm matches. Expanded clones get a size class; other rows say once, few or many, or leave the size out.

v_call	j_call	clone_size	d_call	cdr3_aa
TRBV15	TRBJ2-5	-	-	CATSRWGVQETQYF
TRBV6-5	TRBJ2-7	-	-	CASIIYRDKPYEQYF
TRBV3-1/TRBV3-2	TRBJ2-2	-	TRBD2	CASSRPGLAGGPIGSTGELFF
TRBV19	TRBJ1-2	-	-	CASSDGPFLSGYTF
TRBV18	TRBJ1-1	-	TRBD1	CASSGDRARNTEAFF
TRBV28	TRBJ2-2	-	-	CASSWGYTTGELFF
TRBV10-3	TRBJ2-7	-	TRBD1	CAIRDTGDYEQYF
TRBV7-9	TRBJ1-5	-	TRBD1	CASSLGLLGDRGSQPQHF
TRBV6-5	TRBJ1-1	-	-	CASSPRLDTEAFF
TRBV29-1	TRBJ2-7	-	-	CSATGSGTYEQYF
TRBV12-3/TRBV12-4	TRBJ2-7	few	-	CASSLTGPTTQYF
TRBV12-3/TRBV12-4	TRBJ1-2	-	TRBD1	CASSLTGEFGYTF
TRBV7-3	TRBJ2-5	-	TRBD1	CASSLTWGQDQETQYF
TRBV19	TRBJ2-2	many	-	CASSIDPGGGGTGELFF
TRBV2	TRBJ1-2	-	-	CASRRTVNYGYTF
TRBV11-2	TRBJ2-7	-	-	CASSSQSGYEQYF
TRBV7-9	TRBJ1-1	-	-	CASSLVGPNTEAFF
TRBV10-3	TRBJ1-1	-	-	CAILGTGLNTEAFF
TRBV28	TRBJ1-1	-	TRBD1	CASSPDRAGTEAFF
TRBV6-2/TRBV6-3	TRBJ1-6	-	-	CASSYSFTGTLNSPLHF
TRBV9	TRBJ1-2	-	-	CASSVIQEDGYTF
TRBV27	TRBJ1-5	-	-	CASSLAAGINQPQHF
TRBV4-1	TRBJ1-5	-	-	CASSQDHSNQPQHF
TRBV5-1	TRBJ2-3	-	TRBD1	CASSSAGQGAWDTQYF
TRBV19	TRBJ2-1	once	-	CASSWTGARDEQFF
TRBV5-1	TRBJ1-5	-	TRBD1	CASSLTGGEQPQHF
TRBV9	TRBJ2-6	-	-	CASSVAGAGANVLTF
TRBV7-9	TRBJ1-2	few	TRBD1	CASSYGTGTGYTF
TRBV3-1/TRBV3-2	TRBJ1-1	-	-	CASTPDGVTEAFF
TRBV2	TRBJ1-4	-	-	CASCKGQGLEKLFF
TRBV10-3	TRBJ2-3	-	-	CAIRTGHVDTQYF